This T cell receptor beta chain came from a study of cytomegalovirus exposure and HLA in healthy donors. A few counts support this clone. One junction end does not reproduce the germline sequence, and a read error may be involved. Germline loops: CDR1 SEHNR, CDR2 FQNEAQ (reference sequence). This CDR3 comprises 16 residues. With 60 Vbeta and 13 Jbeta primers, the PCR was carried out. Using immunoSEQ multiplex PCR, the repertoire was profiled, and TCRdb retains in-frame clones only, with some absent. This repertoire shows 150,000 to 200,000 clones, about two thirds found once; its top ten account for under 11%.

The receptor's source is a young man in good health and CMV-seropositive. The J gene is TRBJ2-7, the V gene TRBV7-9, with 11 nucleotides matching TRBD2. The sequenced sample consisted of PBMCs. DNA of the CDR3: TGTTCCAGCAGCTTGGGCACTAGCGGGAGCTCCTACGAGCAGTACTTC. Its protein product is CSSSLGTSGSSYEQYF. Using reference TRBV7-9 and TRBJ2-7 for the parts outside the CDR3, the full variable domain is DTGVSQNPRHKITKRGQNVTFRCDPISEHNRLYWYRQTLGQGPEFLTYFQNEAQLEKSRLLSDRFSAERPKGSFSTLEIQRTEQGDSAMYLCSSSLGTSGSSYEQYFGPGTRLTVT.